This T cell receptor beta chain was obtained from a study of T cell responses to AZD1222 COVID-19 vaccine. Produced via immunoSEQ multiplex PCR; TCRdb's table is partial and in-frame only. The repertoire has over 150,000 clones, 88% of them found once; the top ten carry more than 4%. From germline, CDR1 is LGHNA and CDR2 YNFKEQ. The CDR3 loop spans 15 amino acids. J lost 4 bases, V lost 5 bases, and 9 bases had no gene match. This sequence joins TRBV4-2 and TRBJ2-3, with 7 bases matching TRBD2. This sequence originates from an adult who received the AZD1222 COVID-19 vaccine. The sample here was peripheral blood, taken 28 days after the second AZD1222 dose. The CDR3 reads CASSGRSGASDTQYF. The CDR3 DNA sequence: TGTGCCAGCAGCGGACGAAGCGGGGCCTCAGATACGCAGTATTTT.